This T cell receptor beta chain was recovered during a study of OX40 agonist ivuxolimab in advanced cancers. Regarding the study in general: Ivuxolimab was an agonistic, fully human IgG2 monoclonal antibody directed against OX40 (CD134), a costimulatory receptor. Intravenous ivuxolimab was administered to patients every 2 weeks at six dose levels: 0.01, 0.1, 0.3, 1.5, 3 and 10 mg/kg. Of the 50 or so patients in dose escalation, around 19 had hepatocellular carcinoma, some 15 had melanoma, 9 had renal cell carcinoma and 9 had head and neck cancer. A male proportion of 82.7% and a mean age of approximately 55 years, ranging from roughly 23 to 80, were recorded for the dose-escalation cohort. Patients were allowed to have had prior anti-PD-1, anti-PD-L1 or anti-CTLA-4 therapy, and around 43% of the dose-escalation patients had been treated with checkpoint inhibitors. Partial responses were achieved by three dose-escalation patients, of whom one had hepatocellular carcinoma and two had cutaneous melanoma. The point of sequencing TCRbeta in the periphery was to test whether ivuxolimab changed TCR sequence diversity and drove clonal T-cell expansion. The paper describes the monotherapy dose-escalation part (N ≈ 52 patients) of the phase I trial of ivuxolimab.

The V end loses 4 bases and the J end loses 3 bases, and a stretch of 10 bases separates them. Including the terminal cysteine and phenylalanine, the CDR3 comprises 13 residues. Solely the CDR3 DNA is kept, with 39 bases framed from the first base. As encoded in the germline V gene, CDR1 is MNHNS while CDR2 is SASEGT. Genomic DNA was isolated from the sorted cells so that the TCRbeta CDR3 region could be sequenced. The immunoSEQ Assay was used for sequencing of TCRbeta CDR3 regions. TCRdb limited this immuneACCESS table to in-frame rearrangements with V and J called. A share of clones is missing; checked studies link under half to unresolved V genes, and the rest is unexplained. The sample profile shows about 67,000 clones; 75% to 90% of them were found once. Jointly, the top ten make up approximately 4% of the sample. General findings and caveats noted by the study authors: Clonal expansion of both CD4+ and CD8+ blood T cells was observed from baseline to week 6 at doses 0.1 to 3.0 mg/kg. After ivuxolimab, expanded clones were on average more numerous among CD8+ T cells than among CD4+ T cells. The antigen specificity of the clonally expanded peripheral T cells was not determined. In partial responders in the 0.1-3.0 mg/kg groups, normalized peripheral clonal expansion was found to be among the lowest, especially among CD8+ T cells. Low levels of normalized T-cell clonal expansion were also seen in some nonresponding patients.

A note on this clone: Its antigen is unknown. There are no base qualities to consult, and no much larger clone falls within one base.

Patients with autoimmune disease history or receiving systemic immunosuppression were excluded from the trial. In every dose cohort, peripheral blood was drawn for TCR sequencing at baseline, cycle 4 day 1, and cycle 7 day 1. Samples were obtained from an open-label, multicenter, first-in-human phase I dose-escalation trial of ivuxolimab. The trial enrolled adults with locally advanced or metastatic head and neck squamous cell, hepatocellular, melanoma or renal cell carcinoma. Before TCR sequencing, CD4+ T cells and CD8+ T cells from peripheral blood were sorted into separate populations. This receptor was taken from an adult with an advanced solid tumor such as melanoma, head and neck, liver or kidney cancer. Source: CD4+ or CD8+ T cells sorted from blood, taken in a trial of the OX40 agonist ivuxolimab. The chain was built from TRBV6-1 and TRBJ2-7; the D gene cannot be resolved beyond TRBD1 or TRBD2, each matching 5 bases. The encoded CDR3 is CASSAGRNYEQYF. The nucleotides are TGTGCCAGCAGTGCGGGACGGAACTACGAGCAGTACTTC.